This TCR beta chain was found in a study of tumor and adjacent non-tumor tissue in lung cancer. This sample's RNA came from whole unsorted tissue. The normal lung tissue was taken more than 3 cm from the tumor edge. V shed 3 bases and J shed 7 bases, with 10 bases lying between them. CDR3 length: 14 amino acids. A modified ARM-PCR protocol with three rounds of nested PCR amplified TCRbeta. One entry per CDR3 protein results from TCRdb running MiXCR on the multiplex PCR reads. The sample contains approximately 53,000 distinct CDR3 sequences, around three quarters of which appear only once. V gene TRBV12-3 or TRBV12-4 combines with J gene TRBJ1-6; D gene ambiguous. The sequenced sample was distant non-tumor lung tissue. This clonotype was obtained from a woman in her sixties with non-small cell lung cancer. CDR3 amino acids: CASSFWHENSPLHF. In DNA, the CDR3 is TGTGCCAGCAGTTTCTGGCATGAGAATTCACCCCTCCACTTT.